This entry is about one TCR beta chain. Its specificity is unknown. These data come from a study of T cell responses to AZD1222 COVID-19 vaccine. Study-wide points: Every sample of the repertoires postdated the peak T cell response. Along spike, vaccine-associated CD4 TCRs were found throughout, with dominance at 160-218 and 743-854. Spike-specific TCR depth and breadth grew after two AZD1222 doses.

V lost 6 bases to trimming and J lost 6 bases, with 21 bases between them. CDR1 is MDHEN and CDR2 is SYDVKM in the germline V gene. This CDR3 is built from 15 residues. Sequencing used immunoSEQ multiplex PCR; TCRdb keeps in-frame clones, though not all of them. The table has some 180,000 clones, around 90% seen once. The rearrangement links TRBV28 to TRBJ2-7; unclear D gene. This TCR was recovered from an adult who received the AZD1222 COVID-19 vaccine. The sample in question was peripheral blood, obtained 28 days after the second AZD1222 dose. The CDR3 DNA reads as TGTGCCAGCAGCCGGATATTAGGAAATCAGCGCGAGCAGTACTTC. Protein sequence: CASSRILGNQREQYF.